This is a list of T cell receptor beta chains from one sample in a study of beta chain features in type 1 diabetes. Sequenced by immunoSEQ multiplex PCR; TCRdb stores in-frame clones only, minus some. This sample has around 260,000 clones, with 24% found just once. The source material was naive CD4+ T cells from blood. All receptors come from a woman aged 25 to 39 with type 1 diabetes. Each CDR3 is given with its conserved first and last residue. Fields, in order: J gene, D gene, clone size, V gene, CDR3 DNA, CDR3 protein. The D gene is left open where the match is weak. The listing skips clone size in some rows; elsewhere it reads once, few, many or a size class.

>TRBJ1-5|NA|NA|TRBV29-1
TGCAGCGTTGGAGCCCAGGGCAATCAGCCCCAGCATTTT
CSVGAQGNQPQHF
>TRBJ2-5|TRBD2|few|TRBV19
TGTGCCAGTAGTATCATAGCGGGACAAGAGACCCAGTACTTC
CASSIIAGQETQYF
>TRBJ1-1|NA|NA|TRBV27
TGTGCCAGCAGTTTAGAGGCAGGATGGAGGACTGAAGCTTTCTTT
CASSLEAGWRTEAFF
>TRBJ1-3|NA|NA|TRBV30
TGTGCCTGGGGGCGCTCCTTCTCTGGAAACACCATATATTTT
CAWGRSFSGNTIYF
>TRBJ2-1|NA|few|TRBV10-2
TGCGCCAGCATGGACCATCAAAGCCTAGCGTACAATGAGCAGTTCTTC
CASMDHQSLAYNEQFF
>TRBJ1-2|NA|NA|TRBV30
TGTGCCTGGGGCGGTCGAGGCTACACCTTC
CAWGGRGYTF
>TRBJ1-2|NA|NA|TRBV7-9
TGTGCCAGCAGCTTAGCCAGGGCTCTCTATGGCTACACCTTC
CASSLARALYGYTF
>TRBJ1-1|NA|NA|TRBV19
TGTGCCAGTAGTATTCAGGTGCGGAACACTGAAGCTTTCTTT
CASSIQVRNTEAFF
>TRBJ2-1|TRBD2|NA|TRBV5-1
TGCGCCAGCAGCATCACTAGCGCCACCTACAATGAGCAGTTCTTC
CASSITSATYNEQFF
>TRBJ1-1|NA|NA|TRBV29-1
TGCAGCGTCCATGGACAGATGAACACTGAAGCTTTCTTT
CSVHGQMNTEAFF
>TRBJ1-1|NA|few|TRBV25-1
TGTGCCAGCTCCTGGACCGGGGGGACTGAAGCTTTCTTT
CASSWTGGTEAFF
>TRBJ2-3|NA|few|TRBV7-2
TGTGCCAGCAGCTTCTGGGTAGCCACAGATACGCAGTATTTT
CASSFWVATDTQYF
>TRBJ2-7|NA|few|TRBV9
TGTGCCAGCAGCGTAGTGGCGGGAAGCTACGAGCAGTACTTC
CASSVVAGSYEQYF
>TRBJ2-2|NA|few|TRBV2
TGTGCCAGCAGTGATTTGCAGGGTCCTGGGGAGCTGTTTTTT
CASSDLQGPGELFF
>TRBJ2-1|TRBD2|NA|TRBV5-4
TGTGCCAGCAGCGGGGGGGCTAGCGGGAGCACTTACAATGAGCAGTTCTTC
CASSGGASGSTYNEQFF
>TRBJ2-5|NA|NA|TRBV5-1
TGCGCCAGCAGCACAGGAACGACAGCCGGCCAAGAGACCCAGTACTTC
CASSTGTTAGQETQYF
>TRBJ1-1|NA|few|TRBV5-1
TGCGCCAGCAACTGGGCGGACGAGGGTACTGAAGCTTTCTTT
CASNWADEGTEAFF
>TRBJ1-2|NA|NA|TRBV4-1
TGCGCCAGCAGCCTCAACCAACAGGGACCCAACACCTTC
CASSLNQQGPNTF
>TRBJ2-1|NA|few|TRBV19
TGTGCCAGTAGTCGGGGCAATGAGCAGTTCTTC
CASSRGNEQFF
>TRBJ1-2|NA|NA|TRBV5-6
TGTGCCAGCAGCTCCTCCTATGGCTACACCTTC
CASSSSYGYTF
>TRBJ1-5|TRBD1|NA|TRBV2
TGTGCCAGCAGTGGGACAGGAGGCAATCAGCCCCAGCATTTT
CASSGTGGNQPQHF
>TRBJ2-5|NA|few|TRBV5-1
TGCGCCAGCAGCTTGCCGGGTTCCGGGGGAGAGACCCAGTACTTC
CASSLPGSGGETQYF
>TRBJ2-1|TRBD2|few|TRBV29-1
TGCAGCGTCGAGCGGGAGGGCAATGAGCAGTTCTTC
CSVEREGNEQFF
>TRBJ1-2|NA|NA|TRBV6-5
TGTGCCAGCAGTTACTCGCAGGGAATGGGGGGCTACACCTTC
CASSYSQGMGGYTF
>TRBJ2-3|NA|NA|TRBV30
TGTGCCTGGAGAGACATGGGGCCAGATACGCAGTATTTT
CAWRDMGPDTQYF
>TRBJ2-7|TRBD2|NA|TRBV30
TGTGCCTGGGCGACTAGCGGGGCCGCCTACGAGCAGTACTTC
CAWATSGAAYEQYF
>TRBJ2-7|TRBD1|NA|TRBV6-6
TGTGCCAGCAGAACAGACAGGGACTACGAGCAGTACTTC
CASRTDRDYEQYF
>TRBJ2-1|NA|few|TRBV7-2
TGTGCCAGCATCCTGTACTTGAGCTCCTACAATGAGCAGTTCTTC
CASILYLSSYNEQFF
>TRBJ1-1|NA|few|TRBV28
TGTGCCACCCAGGGGCAGGACACTGAAGCTTTCTTT
CATQGQDTEAFF
>TRBJ2-7|TRBD1|NA|TRBV6-6
TGTGCCAGCAGTTACCCAGACAGGGCGGGCGAGCAGTACTTC
CASSYPDRAGEQYF
>TRBJ1-3|TRBD1|NA|TRBV6-6
TGTGCCAGCAGTACCGGACAGGGAGGTCATGGAAACACCATATATTTT
CASSTGQGGHGNTIYF
>TRBJ2-2|TRBD1|few|TRBV5-1
TGCGCCAGCAGCACCAGACAGGGGGCCGTCGGGGAGCTGTTTTTT
CASSTRQGAVGELFF
>TRBJ1-4|NA|few|TRBV4-1
TGCGCCAGCACGGTCGCCGGGGAAAAACTGTTTTTT
CASTVAGEKLFF
>TRBJ2-5|TRBD2|few|TRBV29-1
TGCAGCGTCGCCGGGACTAGCCAAGAGACCCAGTACTTC
CSVAGTSQETQYF
>TRBJ1-2|NA|NA|TRBV6-1
TGTGCCAGCAGTGACGCGGACACGACGAACTATGGCTACACCTTC
CASSDADTTNYGYTF
>TRBJ1-2|TRBD1|few|TRBV7-2
TGTGCCAGCAGCGCCACGGGACAGGGAAGGTCTCGCTACACCTTC
CASSATGQGRSRYTF
>TRBJ1-1|NA|few|TRBV7-9
TGTGCCAGCAACTCCGTTGGGGGCGAGGCTTTCTTT
CASNSVGGEAFF
>TRBJ2-3|NA|NA|TRBV29-1
TGCAGCGTCCCTGAGGTATCCCCAGATACGCAGTATTTT
CSVPEVSPDTQYF
>TRBJ2-7|TRBD1|NA|TRBV25-1
TGTGCCAGCAGCGACAGGGTTGCCACCTACGAGCAGTACTTC
CASSDRVATYEQYF
>TRBJ2-1|TRBD2|NA|TRBV6-5
TGTGCCAGCAGTTACTGGCTAGCGGGTTTCAATGAGCAGTTCTTC
CASSYWLAGFNEQFF
>TRBJ2-1|NA|few|TRBV5-1
TGCGCCAGCAGCTTCCAGGGCCCATACAATGAGCAGTTCTTC
CASSFQGPYNEQFF
>TRBJ2-3|NA|NA|TRBV4-2
TGTGCCAGCAGCCAAGATTCGGACTACACAGATACGCAGTATTTT
CASSQDSDYTDTQYF
>TRBJ2-1|TRBD1|NA|TRBV6-5
TGTGCCAGCAGTTACGACCTAGGACAGGGTCACGATGAGCAGTTCTTC
CASSYDLGQGHDEQFF
>TRBJ1-4|TRBD1|few|TRBV29-1
TGCAGCGTCGACGACAGGGCTAATGAAAAACTGTTTTTT
CSVDDRANEKLFF
>TRBJ2-1|TRBD2|few|TRBV19
TGTGCCAGTAGTATAGTGGCTAGCGGGAGGGGATATGAGCAGTTCTTC
CASSIVASGRGYEQFF
>TRBJ2-1|NA|NA|TRBV30
TGTGCCTGGAGTGCCGGACAGTCCTACAATGAGCAGTTCTTC
CAWSAGQSYNEQFF
>TRBJ2-3|NA|few|TRBV29-1
TGCAGCGTTGAAGTTCCTGGCACAGATACGCAGTATTTT
CSVEVPGTDTQYF
>TRBJ2-7|TRBD2|NA|TRBV29-1
TGCAGCGTTGAAAGGACTAGCGGGAGTTTCGAGCAGTACTTC
CSVERTSGSFEQYF
>TRBJ1-1|NA|NA|TRBV7-9
TGTGCCAGCAGCTTCGACCCAGAGGACACTGAAGCTTTCTTT
CASSFDPEDTEAFF